The sample holds many counts of the clone carrying this T cell receptor beta chain. Its antigen remains unidentified. Germline CDR1 reads ENHRY; CDR2 reads SYGVKD. The length of the CDR3 is 12 residues. Trimming left V 6 bases short and J 3 bases short, with 9 bases between. The sample is drawn from a study of molecular identifiers for immune sequencing clone quantification. Points from the study as a whole: Should identical TCR molecules share a barcode, the sizes of highly expanded clones could be underestimated.

From the PCR reads, TCRdb called clonotypes with MiXCR, one entry per CDR3 protein. Of about 640,000 distinct CDR3 sequences in the sample, about 20% were seen once. The clonotype comes from a human donor in good health. Some libraries in this study had Jurkat cell RNA spiked in. Sequenced input: naive CD8+ T cells from blood, with Jurkat cell RNA spiked in. Subset denoted: FACS-sorted CD8+CD4-CCR7+CD45RA+ naive T cells. The chain links TRBV10-3 to TRBJ2-7, with D perhaps assigned TRBD1 or TRBD2 (5 bases each). The CDR3: CAIRGDHYEQYF. Here the CDR3 DNA reads TGTGCCATCAGAGGGGACCACTACGAGCAGTACTTC.